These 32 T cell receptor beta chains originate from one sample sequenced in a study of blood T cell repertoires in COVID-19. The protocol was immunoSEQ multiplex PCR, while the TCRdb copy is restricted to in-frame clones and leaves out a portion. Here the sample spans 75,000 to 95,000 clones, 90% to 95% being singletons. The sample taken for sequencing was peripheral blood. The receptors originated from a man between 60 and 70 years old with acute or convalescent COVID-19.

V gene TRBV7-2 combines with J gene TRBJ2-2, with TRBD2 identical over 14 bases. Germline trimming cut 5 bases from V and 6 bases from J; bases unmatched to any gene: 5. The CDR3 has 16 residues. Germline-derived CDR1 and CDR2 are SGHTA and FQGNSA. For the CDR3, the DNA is TGTGCCAGCAGCATAGGACTAGCGGGAGGCGCCGGGGAGCTGTTTTTT. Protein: CASSIGLAGGAGELFF.

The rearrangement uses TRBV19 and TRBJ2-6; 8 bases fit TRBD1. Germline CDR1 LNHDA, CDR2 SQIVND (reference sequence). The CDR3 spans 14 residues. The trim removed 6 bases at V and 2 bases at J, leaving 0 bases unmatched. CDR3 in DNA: TGTGCCAGTAGGACAGGGGCTGGGGCCAACGTCCTGACTTTC. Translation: CASRTGAGANVLTF.

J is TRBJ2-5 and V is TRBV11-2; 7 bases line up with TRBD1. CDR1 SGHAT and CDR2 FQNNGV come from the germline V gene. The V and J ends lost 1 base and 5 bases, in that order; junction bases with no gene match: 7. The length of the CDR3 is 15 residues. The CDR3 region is CASSLGQGGGETQYF. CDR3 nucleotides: TGTGCCAGCAGCTTAGGACAGGGCGGCGGGGAGACCCAGTACTTC.

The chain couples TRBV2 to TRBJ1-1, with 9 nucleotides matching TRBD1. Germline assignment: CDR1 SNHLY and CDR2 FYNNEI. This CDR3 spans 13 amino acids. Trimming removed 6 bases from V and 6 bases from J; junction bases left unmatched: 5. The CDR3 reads CASRDDRGAEAFF. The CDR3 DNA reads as TGTGCCAGCAGGGACGACAGGGGGGCTGAAGCTTTCTTT. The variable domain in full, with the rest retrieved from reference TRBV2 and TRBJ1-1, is EPEVTQTPSHQVTQMGQEVILRCVPISNHLYFYWYRQILGQKVEFLVSFYNNEISEKSEIFDDQFSVERPDGSNFTLKIRSTKLEDSAMYFCASRDDRGAEAFFGQGTRLTVV.

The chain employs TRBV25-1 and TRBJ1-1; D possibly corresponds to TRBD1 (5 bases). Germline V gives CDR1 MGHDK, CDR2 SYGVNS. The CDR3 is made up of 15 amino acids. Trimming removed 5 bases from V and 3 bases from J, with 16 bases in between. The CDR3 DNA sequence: TGTGCCAGCAGTCCTAAAAGGGGAGGGGACACTGAAGCTTTCTTT. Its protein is CASSPKRGGDTEAFF.

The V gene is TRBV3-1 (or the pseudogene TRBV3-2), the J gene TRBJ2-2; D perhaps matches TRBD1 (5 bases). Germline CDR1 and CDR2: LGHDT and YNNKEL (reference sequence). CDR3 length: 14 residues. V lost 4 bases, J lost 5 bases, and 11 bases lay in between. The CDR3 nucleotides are TGTGCCAGCAGCCCAATAGGGGTGACCGGGGAGCTGTTTTTT. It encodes CASSPIGVTGELFF.

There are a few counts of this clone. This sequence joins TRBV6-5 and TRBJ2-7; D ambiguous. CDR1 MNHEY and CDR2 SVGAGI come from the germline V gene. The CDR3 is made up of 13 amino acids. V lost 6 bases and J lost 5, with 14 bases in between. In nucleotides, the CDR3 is TGTGCCAGCAGCCTCCCTTTTCGCGACGAGCAGTACTTC. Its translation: CASSLPFRDEQYF.

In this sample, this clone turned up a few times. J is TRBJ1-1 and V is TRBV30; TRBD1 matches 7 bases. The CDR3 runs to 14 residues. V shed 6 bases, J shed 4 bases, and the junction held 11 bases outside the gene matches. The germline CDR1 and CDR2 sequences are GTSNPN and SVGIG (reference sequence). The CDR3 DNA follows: TGTGCCTGCAGCGAGGGACAGCTTAGCACTGAAGCTTTCTTT. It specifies CACSEGQLSTEAFF.

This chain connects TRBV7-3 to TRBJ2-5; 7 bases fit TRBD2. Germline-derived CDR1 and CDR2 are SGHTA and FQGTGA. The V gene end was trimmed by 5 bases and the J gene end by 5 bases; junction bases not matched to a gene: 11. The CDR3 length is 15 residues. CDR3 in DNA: TGTGCCAGCAGCCCCACAGGACTAGTGGGTGAGACCCAGTACTTC. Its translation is CASSPTGLVGETQYF.

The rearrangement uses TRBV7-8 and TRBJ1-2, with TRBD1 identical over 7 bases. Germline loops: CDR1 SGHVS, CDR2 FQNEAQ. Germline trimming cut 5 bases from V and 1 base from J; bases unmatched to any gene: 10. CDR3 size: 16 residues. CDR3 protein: CASSLGGQWNNYGYTF. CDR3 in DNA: TGTGCCAGCAGCCTAGGGGGACAGTGGAATAACTATGGCTACACCTTC. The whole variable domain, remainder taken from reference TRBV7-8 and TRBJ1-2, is GAGVSQSPRYKVAKRGQDVALRCDPISGHVSLFWYQQALGQGPEFLTYFQNEAQLDKSGLPSDRFFAERPEGSVSTLKIQRTQQEDSAVYLCASSLGGQWNNYGYTFGSGTRLTVV.

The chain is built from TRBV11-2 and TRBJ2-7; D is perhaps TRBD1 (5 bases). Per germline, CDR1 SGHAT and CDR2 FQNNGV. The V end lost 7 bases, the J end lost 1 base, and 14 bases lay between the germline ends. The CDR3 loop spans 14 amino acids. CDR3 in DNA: TGTGCCAGCACCCTGGACGGACATTCCTACGAGCAGTACTTC. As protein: CASTLDGHSYEQYF.

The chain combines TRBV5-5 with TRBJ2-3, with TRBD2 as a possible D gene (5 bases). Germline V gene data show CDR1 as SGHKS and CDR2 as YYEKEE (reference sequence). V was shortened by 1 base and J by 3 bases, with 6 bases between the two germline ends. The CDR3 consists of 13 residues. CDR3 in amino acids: CASSLLATDTQYF. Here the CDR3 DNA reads TGTGCCAGCAGCTTGCTAGCAACAGATACGCAGTATTTT. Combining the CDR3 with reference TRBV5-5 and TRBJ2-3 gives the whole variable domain DAGVTQSPTHLIKTRGQQVTLRCSPISGHKSVSWYQQVLGQGPQFIFQYYEKEERGRGNFPDRFSARQFPNYSSELNVNALLLGDSALYLCASSLLATDTQYFGPGTRLTVL.

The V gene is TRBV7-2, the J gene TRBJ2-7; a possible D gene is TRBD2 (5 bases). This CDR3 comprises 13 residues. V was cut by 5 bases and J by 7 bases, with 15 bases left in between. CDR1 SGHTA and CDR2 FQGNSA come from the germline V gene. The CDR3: CASSASGSGEQYF. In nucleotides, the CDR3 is TGTGCCAGCAGCGCATCGGGATCTGGTGAGCAGTACTTC.

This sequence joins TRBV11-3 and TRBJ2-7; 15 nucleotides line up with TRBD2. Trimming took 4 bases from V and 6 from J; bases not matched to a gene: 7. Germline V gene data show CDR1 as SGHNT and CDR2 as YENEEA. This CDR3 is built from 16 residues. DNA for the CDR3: TGTGCCAGCAGCTCGACGGGACTAGCGGGAGGCGGCGAGCAGTACTTC. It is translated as CASSSTGLAGGGEQYF.

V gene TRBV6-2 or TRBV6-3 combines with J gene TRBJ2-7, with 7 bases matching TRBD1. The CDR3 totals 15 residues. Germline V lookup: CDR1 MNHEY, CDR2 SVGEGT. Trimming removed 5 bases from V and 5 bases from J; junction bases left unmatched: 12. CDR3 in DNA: TGTGCCAGCAGTCATCCGGGACAGATACTCCACGAGCAGTACTTC. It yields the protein CASSHPGQILHEQYF.

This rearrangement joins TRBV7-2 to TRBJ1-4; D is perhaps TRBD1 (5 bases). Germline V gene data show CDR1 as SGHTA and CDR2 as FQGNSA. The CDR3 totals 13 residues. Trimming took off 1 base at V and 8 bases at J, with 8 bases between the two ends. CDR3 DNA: TGTGCCAGCAGCTTAGGGACATCCGAAAAACTGTTTTTT. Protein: CASSLGTSEKLFF. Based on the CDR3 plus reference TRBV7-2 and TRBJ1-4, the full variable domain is GAGVSQSPSNKVTEKGKDVELRCDPISGHTALYWYRQSLGQGLEFLIYFQGNSAPDKSGLPSDRFSAERTGGSVSTLTIQRTQQEDSAVYLCASSLGTSEKLFFGSGTQLSVL.

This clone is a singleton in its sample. The CDR3 here is CASSPDRGRSYEQYF. In DNA, the CDR3 is TGTGCCAGCAGCCCCGACAGGGGCCGCTCCTACGAGCAGTACTTC. The chain uses TRBV6-6 and TRBJ2-7; 8 nucleotides agree with TRBD1. The germline gives CDR1 MNHNY, CDR2 SVGAGI (reference sequence). The CDR3 consists of 15 residues. V lost 6 bases, J lost 0 bases, and 7 bases stayed unmatched.

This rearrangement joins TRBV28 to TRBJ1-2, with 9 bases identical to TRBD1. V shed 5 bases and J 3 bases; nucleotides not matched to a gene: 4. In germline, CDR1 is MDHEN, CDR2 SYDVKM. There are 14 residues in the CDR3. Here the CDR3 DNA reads TGTGCCAGCAGTCCGGGACAGGGACACTATGGCTACACCTTC. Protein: CASSPGQGHYGYTF.

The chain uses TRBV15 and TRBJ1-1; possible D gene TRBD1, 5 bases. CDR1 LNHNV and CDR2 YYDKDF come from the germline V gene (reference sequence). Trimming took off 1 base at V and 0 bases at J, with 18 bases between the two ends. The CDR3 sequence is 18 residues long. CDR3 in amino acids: CATSRAGYGGGLNTEAFF. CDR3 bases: TGTGCCACCAGCAGAGCGGGCTATGGGGGGGGACTGAACACTGAAGCTTTCTTT.

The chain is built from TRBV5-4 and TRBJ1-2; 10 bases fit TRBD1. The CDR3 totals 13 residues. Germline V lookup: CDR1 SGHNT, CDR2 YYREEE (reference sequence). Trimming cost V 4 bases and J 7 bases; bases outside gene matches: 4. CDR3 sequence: CASSTRDRGGYTF. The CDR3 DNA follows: TGTGCCAGCAGCACGCGGGACAGGGGTGGCTACACCTTC. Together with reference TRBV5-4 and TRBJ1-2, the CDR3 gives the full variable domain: ETGVTQSPTHLIKTRGQQVTLRCSSQSGHNTVSWYQQALGQGPQFIFQYYREEENGRGNFPPRFSGLQFPNYSSELNVNALELDDSALYLCASSTRDRGGYTFGSGTRLTVV.

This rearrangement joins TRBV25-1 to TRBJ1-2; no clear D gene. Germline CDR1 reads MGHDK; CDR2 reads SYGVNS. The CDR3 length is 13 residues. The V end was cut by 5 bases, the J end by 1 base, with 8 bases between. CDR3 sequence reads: CASSTDLNYGYTF. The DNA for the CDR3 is TGTGCCAGCAGTACAGATCTTAACTATGGCTACACCTTC.

CDR3 region: CASSPDRVSSYEQYF. The CDR3 bases are TGTGCCAGCAGCCCGGACAGGGTGAGCTCCTACGAGCAGTACTTC. The gene calls are TRBV2 and TRBJ2-7; 8 bases agree with TRBD1. The germline CDR1 and CDR2 sequences are SNHLY and FYNNEI. Losses at the gene ends were 6 bases for V and 0 bases for J; bases not matched to a gene: 7. This CDR3 comprises 15 residues.

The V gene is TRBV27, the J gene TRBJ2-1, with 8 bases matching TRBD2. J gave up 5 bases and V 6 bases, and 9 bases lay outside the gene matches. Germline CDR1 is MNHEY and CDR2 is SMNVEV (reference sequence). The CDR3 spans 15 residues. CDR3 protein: CASSPRTSSNNEQFF. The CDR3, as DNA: TGTGCCAGCAGCCCCAGGACTAGCTCAAACAATGAGCAGTTCTTC.

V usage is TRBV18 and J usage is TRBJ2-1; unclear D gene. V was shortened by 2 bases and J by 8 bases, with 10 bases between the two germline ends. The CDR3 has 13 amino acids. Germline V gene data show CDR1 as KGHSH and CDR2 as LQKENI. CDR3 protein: CASSPGRHDEQFF. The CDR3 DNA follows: TGTGCCAGCTCACCAGGGCGTCACGATGAGCAGTTCTTC.

CDR3 in DNA: TGTGCCAGTAGCCAACAGGGCAGCAATCAGCCCCAGCATTTT. It specifies CASSQQGSNQPQHF. The chain recombines TRBV19 with TRBJ1-5; tentatively, D is TRBD1 (6 bases). Germline values: CDR1 LNHDA, CDR2 SQIVND (reference sequence). The CDR3 spans 14 residues. V was trimmed by 6 bases and J by 1 base, leaving 10 bases between them. The variable domain in full, with the rest retrieved from reference TRBV19 and TRBJ1-5, is DGGITQSPKYLFRKEGQNVTLSCEQNLNHDAMYWYRQDPGQGLRLIYYSQIVNDFQKGDIAEGYSVSREKKESFPLTVTSAQKNPTAFYLCASSQQGSNQPQHFGDGTRLSIL.

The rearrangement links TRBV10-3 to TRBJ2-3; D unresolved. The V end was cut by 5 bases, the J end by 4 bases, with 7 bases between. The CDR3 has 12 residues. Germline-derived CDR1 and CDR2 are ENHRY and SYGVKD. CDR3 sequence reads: CAISRVADTQYF. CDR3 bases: TGTGCCATCAGTCGCGTGGCAGATACGCAGTATTTT.

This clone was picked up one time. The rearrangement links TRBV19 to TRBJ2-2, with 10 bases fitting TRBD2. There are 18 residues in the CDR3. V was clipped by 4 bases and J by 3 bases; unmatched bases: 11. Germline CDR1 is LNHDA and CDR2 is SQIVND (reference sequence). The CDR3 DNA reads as TGTGCCAGTAGTAAGAGGGCTAGCGGGAGCGTAGACACCGGGGAGCTGTTTTTT. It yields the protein CASSKRASGSVDTGELFF.

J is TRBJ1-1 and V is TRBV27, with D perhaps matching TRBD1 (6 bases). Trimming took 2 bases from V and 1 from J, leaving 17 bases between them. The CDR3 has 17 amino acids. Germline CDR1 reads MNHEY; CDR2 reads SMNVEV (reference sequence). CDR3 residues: CASSLGGQRGRNTEAFF. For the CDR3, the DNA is TGTGCCAGCAGTTTAGGCGGACAGCGTGGTAGGAACACTGAAGCTTTCTTT.

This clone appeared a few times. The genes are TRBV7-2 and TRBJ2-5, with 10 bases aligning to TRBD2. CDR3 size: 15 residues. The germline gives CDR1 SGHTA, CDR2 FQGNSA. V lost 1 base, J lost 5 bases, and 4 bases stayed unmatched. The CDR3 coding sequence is TGTGCCAGCAGCTTAGTTGCTAGCGGGGGCGAGACCCAGTACTTC. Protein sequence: CASSLVASGGETQYF.

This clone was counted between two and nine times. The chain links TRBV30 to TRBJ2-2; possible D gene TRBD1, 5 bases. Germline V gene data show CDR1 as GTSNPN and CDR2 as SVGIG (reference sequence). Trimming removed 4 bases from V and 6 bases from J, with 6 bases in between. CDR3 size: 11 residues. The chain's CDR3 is CAWTGSGELFF. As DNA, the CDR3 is TGTGCCTGGACAGGGTCCGGGGAGCTGTTTTTT. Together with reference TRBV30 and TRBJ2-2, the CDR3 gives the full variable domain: SQTIHQWPATLVQPVGSPLSLECTVEGTSNPNLYWYRQAAGRGLQLLFYSVGIGQISSEVPQNLSASRPQDRQFILSSKKLLLSDSGFYLCAWTGSGELFFGEGSRLTVL.

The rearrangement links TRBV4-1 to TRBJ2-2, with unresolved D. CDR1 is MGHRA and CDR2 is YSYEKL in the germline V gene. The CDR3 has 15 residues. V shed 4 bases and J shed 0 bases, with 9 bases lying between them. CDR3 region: CASSPGWPNTGELFF. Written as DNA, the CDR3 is TGCGCCAGCAGCCCCGGGTGGCCGAACACCGGGGAGCTGTTTTTT.

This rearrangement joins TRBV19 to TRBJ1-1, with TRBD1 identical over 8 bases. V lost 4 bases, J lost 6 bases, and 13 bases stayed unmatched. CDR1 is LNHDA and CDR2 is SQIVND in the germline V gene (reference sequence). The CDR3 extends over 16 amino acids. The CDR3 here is CASSNRGAFGSPEAFF. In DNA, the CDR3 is TGTGCCAGTAGTAACAGGGGGGCGTTCGGTAGCCCTGAAGCTTTCTTT.